This T cell receptor (beta chain) appears in the sequencing data of a study of blood T cells in healthy people across ages. Study details: Template switching picked up about one barcoded beta molecule for each two T cells.

With a J-beta primer mix and a sample-barcoded 5' primer, a second PCR ran about 6 to 11 cycles. Via MiXCR, TCRdb re-called the 5' RACE reads, giving one row per CDR3 protein. The repertoire has 800,000 to 950,000 distinct CDR3 sequences, just under 30% of them found once; the top ten carry 9.5% to 13%. The CDR3 has 13 amino acids. V lost 5 bases to trimming and J lost 6 bases; unmatched junction nucleotides: 4. CDR1 DFQATT and CDR2 SNEGSKA come from the germline V gene (reference sequence). In addition, the sample was reused for a study of T cells of mothers and their children. From that second work: Donation involved a few healthy Caucasian mothers and the six children that they had. During the second PCR, the M1S primer introduced sample barcodes along with 2-4 random nucleotides.

This TCR was recovered from a woman between 40 and 55 years old in good health. This rearrangement joins TRBV20-1 to TRBJ1-4, with 9 bases identical to TRBD1. The material sequenced was blood. DNA for the CDR3: TGCAGTGCTGAGGACAGGGGAGATGAAAAACTGTTTTTT. Protein product: CSAEDRGDEKLFF.